This TCR beta chain came from a study of cytomegalovirus exposure and HLA in healthy donors. Concerning this clone: Its specificity is unknown.

Findings and limits, study-wide: Researchers counted 164 TCR beta chains as cytomegalovirus-associated. It was reported that the classifier diagnosed cytomegalovirus status with high specificity and sensitivity in both the original and validation cohorts. Most sequenced TCRs were rare (though some public TCRs occurred in many donors).

60 Vbeta and 13 Jbeta primers were used in PCR. In the original processing: A later analysis tallied approximately 78 million unique TCR beta chains, some 12 million of them shared. Using immunoSEQ multiplex PCR, the repertoire was profiled, and TCRdb retains in-frame clones only, with some absent. V, J and clone size derive from that table, while D and trimming were established from the DNA sequence. The sample lists 100,000 to 150,000 clones; 10% to 13% were seen once. The V and J ends lost 6 bases and 1 base respectively, with 13 bases between them. The CDR3 runs to 13 residues. Germline values: CDR1 SQVTM, CDR2 ANQGSEA.

This TCR derives from a woman aged 18-30 years in good health and CMV-seropositive. The sample consisted of PBMCs. The rearrangement uses TRBV29-1 and TRBJ2-7; weak D call: TRBD2 (6 bases). CDR3 sequence reads: CSVRDSSSYEQYF. The DNA for the CDR3 is TGCAGCGTGCGGGACTCATCATCCTACGAGCAGTACTTC.